Only one count was recorded for the clone carrying this T cell receptor (beta chain). No antigen is known for it. PCR amplification relied on 60 Vbeta primers (plus 13 Jbeta primers). Clones were sequenced by immunoSEQ multiplex PCR, and TCRdb holds only the in-frame ones, with some missing. The table records some 190,000 clones, over 65% of them present only once. The CDR3 contains 12 residues. Germline values: CDR1 KGHSH, CDR2 LQKENI. V dropped 9 bases and J dropped 2 bases, with 9 bases sitting between them. The data are from a study of cytomegalovirus exposure and HLA in healthy donors. Whole-study context: Among around 200 million T cells, an earlier analysis found 120 million or so unique TCR beta sequences.

Study results and limitations: Most TCRs appeared rarely, but some public TCRs recurred in many donors. What was likely a sequencing artifact was a cluster of highly shared sequence variants. According to reports, the classifier identified cytomegalovirus status with high specificity and sensitivity.

This TCR came from a man in his forties or fifties in good health and CMV-seropositive. Sequenced sample: PBMCs. The V gene is TRBV18, the J gene TRBJ2-3, with D maybe TRBD1 (5 bases). The CDR3 reads CASLGDTDTQYF. CDR3 in DNA: TGTGCCAGTTTAGGGGACACAGATACGCAGTATTTT.